Presented here are 9 T cell receptor beta chains from one specimen sequenced in a study of patients and donors after allogeneic stem cell transplantation. TCRdb itself ran the RT-PCR reads through MiXCR, one entry per CDR3 protein. The sample gives roughly 940,000 distinct CDR3 sequences, around 17% of which show up once; 5% to 6.5% is in the top ten. Sample: blood, either unsorted or a sorted T cell fraction (not recorded which). The receptors come from a human donor who was either an allogeneic HSCT recipient or a stem cell or donor lymphocyte infusion donor (not recorded which). It is not recorded whose cells these are; they may come from a transplant donor.

This clonotype was seen a few times. This chain links TRBV7-2 with TRBJ1-1; TRBD1 might be the D (5 bases). Trimming shortened V by 4 bases and J by 4 bases, and 19 bases separated the two germline ends. This CDR3 is built from 16 residues. The germline V gene encodes CDR1 SGHTA and CDR2 FQGNSA. Here the CDR3 DNA reads TGTGCCAGCAGCTCCCGTAATGTGGGGGGGGGCACTGAAGCTTTCTTT. It translates to CASSSRNVGGGTEAFF.

The V call is TRBV24-1, the J call TRBJ1-4; D might be TRBD1 (5 bases). The CDR3 is 12 residues long. Trimming removed 5 bases from V and 7 bases from J, with 7 bases in between. Per germline, CDR1 KGHDR and CDR2 SFDVKD. The CDR3: CATSADSEKLFF. The CDR3 region has the DNA TGTGCCACCAGTGCTGACAGTGAAAAACTGTTTTTT.

The chain uses TRBV4-2 and TRBJ1-1; D call uncertain. V was cut by 0 bases and J by 8 bases, with 13 bases left in between. The CDR3 extends over 14 amino acids. CDR1 is LGHNA, CDR2 YNFKEQ, per germline. This CDR3 is CASSQDQGSAEAFF. The CDR3 nucleotides read TGTGCCAGCAGCCAAGACCAAGGGTCAGCCGAAGCTTTCTTT.

This clonotype showed up just a few times. The rearrangement links TRBV9 to TRBJ2-5, with 12 bases lining up with TRBD2. The trim removed 3 bases at V and 2 bases at J, leaving 2 bases unmatched. The germline gives CDR1 SGDLS, CDR2 YYNGEE. The CDR3 has 15 residues. CDR3 nucleotides: TGTGCCAGCAGCGGGACTAGCGGGATTCAAGAGACCCAGTACTTC. It encodes CASSGTSGIQETQYF.

The chain recombines TRBV29-1 with TRBJ2-7; 7 bases fit TRBD1. Germline loops: CDR1 SQVTM, CDR2 ANQGSEA. This CDR3 has 14 amino acids. J gave up 6 bases and V 1 base, and 9 bases lay outside the gene matches. Here the CDR3 reads CSVEVKGASPEQYF. The DNA of the CDR3 is TGCAGCGTTGAAGTTAAGGGGGCAAGCCCCGAGCAGTACTTC.

This clonotype was counted a few times. The chain joins TRBV29-1 to TRBJ2-3; 12 nucleotides match TRBD2. The V segment lost 2 bases and the J segment 2 bases; nucleotides outside the gene matches: 8. CDR1 is SQVTM and CDR2 is ANQGSEA in the germline V gene. The CDR3 spans 17 residues. This chain's CDR3 is CSVERLAGADSTDTQYF. In nucleotides, the CDR3 is TGCAGCGTTGAAAGACTAGCGGGGGCCGACTCCACAGATACGCAGTATTTT.

The CDR3 region has the DNA TGCGCCAGCAGCCCCGGACAGGGGTCGGCCGAGCAGTACTTC. Translating gives CASSPGQGSAEQYF. The chain employs TRBV5-1 and TRBJ2-7, with 9 bases fitting TRBD1. Per the germline V gene, CDR1 is SGHRS and CDR2 is YFSETQ. The junction had 8 bases not matched to a gene; V was cut back by 4 bases and J by 6 bases. This CDR3 has 14 residues.

The sample holds a few counts of this clonotype. This chain joins TRBV5-6 and TRBJ1-4; the D is unclear. Germline CDR1 is SGHDT and CDR2 is YYEEEE. This CDR3 contains 15 residues. V was pared by 1 base and J by 1 base, with 8 bases between. The CDR3 reads CASSLKVGTNEKLFF. DNA of the CDR3: TGTGCCAGCAGCTTGAAGGTCGGAACTAATGAAAAACTGTTTTTT.

This clonotype was detected only a few times. The CDR3 DNA reads TGTGCCAGCAGCTTAGTCGAACAGTCCTACGAGCAGTACTTC. Protein sequence: CASSLVEQSYEQYF. V usage is TRBV7-9 and J usage is TRBJ2-7; D gene unclear. The CDR3 spans 14 residues. Between the trimmed V and J ends, which lost 1 base and 1 base, there was a span of 8 bases. The germline V gene encodes CDR1 SEHNR and CDR2 FQNEAQ (reference sequence).